This TCR beta chain came from a study of graft-versus-host responses after intestinal transplantation. General study points: The recipient marrow held GvH clones, and some of them showed up first in ileum or blood. Some patients had graft-donor T cell macrochimerism. In their allografts, the ratios of graft-versus-host to host-versus-graft T cell clones were high. Levels of circulating GvH clones at their peak were associated with early post-transplant HvG declines.

This CDR3 is built from 17 residues. Germline V gene sequence: CDR1 SEHNR, CDR2 FQNEAQ (reference sequence). Trimming cost V 11 bases and J 2 bases, with 25 bases left between them. The repertoire was sequenced with immunoSEQ multiplex PCR; TCRdb's copy has only in-frame clones and lacks some. The sample contains approximately 90,000 clones, about 93% of which appear only once. Regarding this clone: Its antigen is currently unknown.

This receptor was identified in a human donor who received an intestinal transplant. This sequence joins TRBV7-9 and TRBJ1-5, with D uncertain. This sample comprised unstimulated CD8+ T cells sorted from spleen or lymph node cells, obtained before intestinal transplant. As DNA, the CDR3 is TGTGCCGCCCCAGGACTGGAACCGGGCTATGGCAATCAGCCCCAGCATTTT. This encodes CAAPGLEPGYGNQPQHF.